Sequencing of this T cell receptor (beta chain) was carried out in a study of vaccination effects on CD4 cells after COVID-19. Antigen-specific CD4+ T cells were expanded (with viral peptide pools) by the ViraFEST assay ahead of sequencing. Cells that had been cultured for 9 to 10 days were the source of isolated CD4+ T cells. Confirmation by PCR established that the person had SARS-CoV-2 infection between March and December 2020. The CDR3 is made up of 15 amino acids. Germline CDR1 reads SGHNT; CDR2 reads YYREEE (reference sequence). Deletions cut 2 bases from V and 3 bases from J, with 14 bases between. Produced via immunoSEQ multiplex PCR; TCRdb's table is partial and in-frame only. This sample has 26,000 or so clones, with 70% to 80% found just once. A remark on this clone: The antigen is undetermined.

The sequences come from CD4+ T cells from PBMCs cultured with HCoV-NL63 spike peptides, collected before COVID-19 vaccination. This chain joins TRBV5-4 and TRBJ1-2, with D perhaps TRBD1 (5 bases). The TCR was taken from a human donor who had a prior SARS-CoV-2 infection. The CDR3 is CASSFGGERDYGYTF. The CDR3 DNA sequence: TGTGCCAGCAGCTTCGGGGGGGAAAGGGACTATGGCTACACCTTC.